The clone carrying this TCR beta chain occurred a few times. Its antigen is undetermined. TCRdb reanalysed the 5' RACE reads using MiXCR and keeps one entry per CDR3 protein. The sample holds just under 600,000 distinct CDR3 sequences, about 13% seen once. This sample was taken from a study of T cells after yellow fever vaccination. Study summary: Low-cell-number fractions underwent preparation using SMART-Seq v4 Ultra Low Input.

Study-wide points: Researchers noted that a small share of clonotypes showed up in both CD4 and CD8 compartments.

The CDR3 spans 15 residues. V was clipped by 5 bases and J by 1 base, with 14 bases between them. Germline V gene sequence: CDR1 MNHEY, CDR2 SVGEGT. The chain couples TRBV6-2 or TRBV6-3 to TRBJ2-5; D uncertain. This sample comprised PBMCs, obtained on the day of the yellow fever booster vaccination. The origin of this receptor is a man aged 25-45 years who received the YFV17D yellow fever vaccine. CDR3 residues: CASSLQRPPQETQYF. The CDR3 DNA follows: TGTGCCAGCAGTCTCCAACGTCCCCCCCAAGAGACCCAGTACTTC.